The 4 T cell receptor beta chains in this list originate from one sample, sequenced in a study of blood T cell repertoires in COVID-19. This table comes from immunoSEQ multiplex PCR, and its TCRdb copy is limited to in-frame clones, with some not included. This sample has approximately 210,000 clones, with under 80% found just once. The sample consisted of PBMCs or T cells enriched from blood (not recorded which). These receptors were collected from a woman between 50 and 59 years old with acute COVID-19.

This clone was picked up one time. This chain connects TRBV5-1 to TRBJ1-6; 12 positions agree with TRBD1. The length of the CDR3 is 16 residues. Trimming at V came to 1 base and at J to 9 bases, leaving 5 bases not matched to a gene. Germline V gene sequence: CDR1 SGHRS, CDR2 YFSETQ. As DNA, the CDR3 is TGCGCCAGCAGCTTGCCCGGGACAGGGGGCCGTTCACCCCTCCACTTT. Protein: CASSLPGTGGRSPLHF.

This sequence joins TRBV6-5 and TRBJ2-7, with TRBD1 identical over 12 bases. Germline V lookup: CDR1 MNHEY, CDR2 SVGAGI. With 8 bases clipped from V and 5 bases from J, the junction kept 7 bases outside the gene matches. This CDR3 spans 14 amino acids. The chain's CDR3 is CASEPGQGAHEQYV. As DNA, the CDR3 is TGTGCCAGCGAGCCGGGACAGGGGGCTCACGAGCAGTACGTC.

The V gene is TRBV5-1, the J gene TRBJ2-2, with 7 bases matching TRBD1. Trimming took 4 bases from V and 4 from J; bases not matched to a gene: 10. This CDR3 is built from 16 residues. CDR1 is SGHRS and CDR2 is YFSETQ in the germline V gene. CDR3 nucleotides: TGCGCCAGCAGCCTTTCAGACAGGGTTGGCACCGGGGAGCTGTTTTTT. Translating it yields CASSLSDRVGTGELFF.

The genes are TRBV9 and TRBJ2-7; tentatively, D is TRBD2 (6 bases). This CDR3 has 15 residues. The V gene lost 0 bases and the J gene lost 0 bases, with 10 bases spanning the gap. In germline, CDR1 is SGDLS, CDR2 YYNGEE. The CDR3 sequence is CASSVGDSSSYEQYV. The CDR3 DNA reads as TGTGCCAGCAGCGTAGGGGACTCGAGCTCCTACGAGCAGTACGTC.